This entry concerns a single T cell receptor (beta chain). These data are taken from a study of CD8+ T cells in alopecia areata. For the study at large: The drug, oral tofacitinib, was given to treated patients at 5 to 10 mg twice daily.

cDNA serving as the sequencing template came from extracted, reverse transcribed RNA. TCRdb's table, derived via immunoSEQ multiplex PCR, lists solely in-frame clones and lacks some. This table has fewer than 250,000 clones, more than 55% appearing once. CDR3 size: 14 residues. Germline assignment: CDR1 SNHLY and CDR2 FYNNEI. The V end was cut by 3 bases, the J end by 10 bases, with 16 bases between. Treatment reported: oral pan-JAK inhibitor, 5-10 mg twice daily. Punch biopsies of lesional scalp, plus peripheral blood, were taken from alopecia areata patients. Cell sorting was applied to PBMCs, and CD4+ and CD8+ T cells were collected.

This TCR came from a human donor with alopecia areata. The input for sequencing was CD4+ T cells sorted from blood, taken at week 4, from a patient treated with tofacitinib. This sequence joins TRBV2 and TRBJ1-5; no definite D call. The CDR3 here is CASSEGNRAIPQHF. CDR3 coding DNA: TGTGCCAGCAGTGAGGGCAACCGGGCCATCCCCCAGCATTTT.